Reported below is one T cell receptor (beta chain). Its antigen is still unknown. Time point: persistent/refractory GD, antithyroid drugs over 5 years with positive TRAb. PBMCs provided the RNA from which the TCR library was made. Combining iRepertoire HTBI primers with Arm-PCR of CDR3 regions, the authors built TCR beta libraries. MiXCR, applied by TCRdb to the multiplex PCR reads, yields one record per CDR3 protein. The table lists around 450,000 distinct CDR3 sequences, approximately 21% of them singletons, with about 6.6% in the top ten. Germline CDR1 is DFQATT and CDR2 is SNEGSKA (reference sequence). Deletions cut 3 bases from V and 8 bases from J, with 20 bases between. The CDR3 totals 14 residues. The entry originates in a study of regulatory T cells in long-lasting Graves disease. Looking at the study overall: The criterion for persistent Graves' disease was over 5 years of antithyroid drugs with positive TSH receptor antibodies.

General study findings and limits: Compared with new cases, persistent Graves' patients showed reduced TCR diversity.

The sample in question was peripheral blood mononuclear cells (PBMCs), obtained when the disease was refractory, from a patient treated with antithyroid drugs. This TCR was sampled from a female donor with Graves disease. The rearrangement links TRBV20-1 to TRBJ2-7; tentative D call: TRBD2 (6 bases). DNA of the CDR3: TGCAGTGCTAGTGGGGCGGGAAATGGGGCACAGCAGTACTTC. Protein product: CSASGAGNGAQQYF.